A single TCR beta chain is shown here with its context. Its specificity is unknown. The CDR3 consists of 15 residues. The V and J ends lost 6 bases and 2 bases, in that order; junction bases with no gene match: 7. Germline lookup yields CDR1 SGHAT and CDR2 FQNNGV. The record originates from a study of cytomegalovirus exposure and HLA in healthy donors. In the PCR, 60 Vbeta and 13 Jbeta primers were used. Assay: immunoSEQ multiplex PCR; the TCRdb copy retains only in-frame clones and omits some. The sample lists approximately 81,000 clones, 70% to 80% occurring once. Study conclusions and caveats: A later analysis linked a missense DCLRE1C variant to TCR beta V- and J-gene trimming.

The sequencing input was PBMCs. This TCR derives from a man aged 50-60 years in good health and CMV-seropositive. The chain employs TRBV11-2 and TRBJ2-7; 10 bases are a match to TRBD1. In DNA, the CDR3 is TGTGCCAGCAGGTTGGCCGGGACAGGGGCCTACGAGCAGTACTTC. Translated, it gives CASRLAGTGAYEQYF.